The source of this TCR beta chain is a study of naive and memory T cell subsets. An equimolar mix of two oligonucleotides served as the beta constant-region primer for TRBC1 and TRBC2. Nested alpha and beta constant-region primers with the SP2 primer drove four PCR rounds on ligated cDNA. TCRdb used MiXCR to reprocess the UMI-ligation and nested PCR reads, holding one entry per CDR3 protein. This sample has about 150,000 distinct CDR3 sequences, with over 20% found just once. A word on this clonotype: Its antigen is unknown.

Overall study findings and caveats: Especially in CD8 cells, naive repertoires contained a few larger clonotypes, possibly CD45RA-re-expressing memory cells.

Germline V gene lookup returns CDR1 SQVTM and CDR2 ANQGSEA. V lost 3 bases, J lost 5 bases, and 5 bases stayed unmatched. This CDR3 spans 14 amino acids. The receptor was isolated from a human donor in good health. Sequencing was done on a sample of naive CD4+ T cells from blood. The V call is TRBV29-1, the J call TRBJ2-5; 11 positions agree with TRBD1. The CDR3 loop reads CSVERTGGWETQYF. The CDR3 DNA follows: TGCAGCGTTGAGCGGACAGGGGGCTGGGAGACCCAGTACTTC.